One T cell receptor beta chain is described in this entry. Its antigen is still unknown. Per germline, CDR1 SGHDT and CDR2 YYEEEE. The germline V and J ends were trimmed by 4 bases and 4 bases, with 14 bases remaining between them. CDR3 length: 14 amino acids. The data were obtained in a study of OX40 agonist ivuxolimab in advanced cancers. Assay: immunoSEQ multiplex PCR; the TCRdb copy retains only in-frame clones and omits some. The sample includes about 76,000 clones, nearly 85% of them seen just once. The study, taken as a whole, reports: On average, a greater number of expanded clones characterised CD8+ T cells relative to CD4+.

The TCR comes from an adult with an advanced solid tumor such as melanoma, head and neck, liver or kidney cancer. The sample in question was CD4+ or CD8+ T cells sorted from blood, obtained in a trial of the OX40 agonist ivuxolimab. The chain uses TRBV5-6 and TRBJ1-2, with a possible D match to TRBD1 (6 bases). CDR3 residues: CASSVAGARYGYTF. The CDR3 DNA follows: TGTGCCAGCAGCGTAGCAGGGGCGCGCTATGGCTACACCTTC.